This T cell receptor beta chain stems from a study of blood T cells in healthy people across ages. Germline CDR1 is SGHRS and CDR2 is YFSETQ. The CDR3 extends over 14 amino acids. This clonotype was detected only a few times. Compared with germline, one end of the junction differs, possibly owing to a read error. For the second PCR, which ran for 7 to 11 cycles, a sample-barcoded 5' primer and a J-beta primer mix were used. TCRdb processed the 5' RACE reads anew with MiXCR; each CDR3 protein has one entry. The sample includes some 800,000 distinct CDR3 sequences, approximately 25% of them seen just once. These data are also associated with another study on T cells of mothers and their children.

Sample: blood. This sequence originates from a boy aged 10-17 years in good health. V and J are TRBV5-1 and TRBJ2-7, with D possibly being TRBD2 (5 bases). In nucleotides, the CDR3 is TGCGCCAGCAGCTTTGAGGGCGGTTACTACGAACAGTACTTC. Encoded protein: CASSFEGGYYEQYF.